These T cell receptor beta chains were read from a single sample in a study of naive CD8 T cells in extremely preterm neonates. Libraries were prepared by immunoSEQ multiplex PCR; TCRdb keeps only in-frame clonotypes and omits some of them. The sample comprises some 7,400 clones, 98% of which are singletons, and roughly 0.36% rests with the top ten. The sequenced sample consisted of naive CD8+ T cells from blood. Receptors originate from a human donor in good health. CDR3s include the opening cysteine and the closing phenylalanine or tryptophan. A D gene is named only where the DNA matches it firmly. Not all rows give a size; the values are once, few, many and, for expanded clones, a class.

>.|TRBV7-6|TRBJ1-1|TRBD1
CASSARGTENTEAFF
TGTGCCAGCAGCGCAAGGGGGACAGAGAACACTGAAGCTTTCTTT
>once|TRBV9|TRBJ2-1|TRBD2
CASSVGEAGGPGEQFF
TGTGCCAGCAGCGTAGGGGAAGCGGGGGGTCCAGGGGAGCAGTTCTTC
>.|TRBV5-6|TRBJ2-7|.
CASSSIQRPYEQYF
TGTGCCAGCAGCTCCATACAGAGACCTTACGAGCAGTACTTC
>.|TRBV19|TRBJ2-1|TRBD2
CASSIVAGGVNEQFF
TGTGCCAGTAGTATAGTAGCGGGGGGGGTCAATGAGCAGTTCTTC
>.|TRBV28|TRBJ1-5|.
CASSFSQVAQPQHF
TGTGCCAGCAGTTTTTCACAGGTGGCTCAGCCCCAGCATTTT
>.|TRBV4-1|TRBJ2-7|TRBD1
CASTSGTGSYEQYF
TGCGCCAGCACCTCCGGGACAGGGTCCTACGAGCAGTACTTC
>.|TRBV6-5|TRBJ2-7|TRBD1
CASRGTDYEQYF
TGTGCCAGCAGGGGGACAGACTACGAGCAGTACTTC
>.|TRBV28|TRBJ2-7|.
CASSLEGVLSSYEQYF
TGTGCCAGCAGTTTAGAGGGTGTCCTAAGCTCCTACGAGCAGTACTTC
>.|TRBV15|TRBJ1-5|.
CATSPSSPIGKPQHF
TGTGCCACCAGCCCCAGTTCACCGATCGGGAAGCCCCAGCATTTT
>.|TRBV5-8|TRBJ2-7|.
CASSLEGFDRHYEQYF
TGTGCCAGCAGCTTGGAAGGTTTTGACAGACACTACGAGCAGTACTTC
>.|TRBV7-2|TRBJ2-3|TRBD2
CASSLLRGGTDTQYF
TGTGCCAGCAGCTTATTGCGGGGGGGCACAGATACGCAGTATTTT
>.|TRBV7-7|TRBJ2-1|.
CASSPYGSSYNEQFF
TGTGCCAGCAGCCCCTACGGGAGTAGCTACAATGAGCAGTTCTTC
>.|TRBV19|TRBJ2-5|TRBD2
CASSTRTRLAGLLQETQYF
TGTGCCAGTAGTACACGGACTCGGCTAGCGGGGCTATTACAAGAGACCCAGTACTTC
>.|TRBV4-3|TRBJ2-1|.
CASSQDLEGRSYNEQFF
TGCGCCAGCAGCCAAGATTTAGAGGGAAGATCCTACAATGAGCAGTTCTTC
>.|TRBV9|TRBJ2-3|.
CASSGDVATHTDTQYF
TGTGCCAGCAGCGGAGATGTGGCGACACACACAGATACGCAGTATTTT
>.|TRBV30|TRBJ2-1|TRBD1
CADRVYNEQFF
TGTGCTGACAGGGTATACAATGAGCAGTTCTTC
>once|TRBV4-3|TRBJ1-2|.
CASSQEITANYGYTF
TGCGCCAGCAGCCAAGAGATAACGGCTAACTATGGCTACACCTTC
>.|TRBV9|TRBJ2-1|TRBD2
CASTPSGGTTSSYNEQFF
TGTGCCAGCACCCCTTCGGGGGGGACTACGAGCTCCTACAATGAGCAGTTCTTC
>.|TRBV9|TRBJ2-7|TRBD1
CASSVEDRGSSYEQYF
TGTGCCAGCAGCGTAGAGGACAGGGGGAGCTCCTACGAGCAGTACTTC
>.|TRBV11-3|TRBJ1-5|.
CASSLFRGSPAFQPQHF
TGTGCCAGCAGCTTATTCCGAGGCTCTCCGGCGTTCCAGCCCCAGCATTTT
>few|TRBV7-9|TRBJ1-1|.
CASSAATGLNTEAFF
TGTGCCAGCAGCGCAGCAACGGGTTTGAACACTGAAGCTTTCTTT
>once|TRBV7-9|TRBJ1-1|TRBD1
CASSPWDSKEAFF
TGTGCCAGCAGCCCCTGGGACAGTAAAGAAGCTTTCTTT
>.|TRBV19|TRBJ2-7|TRBD1
CASSIGTGGGYEQYF
TGTGCCAGTAGTATAGGTACAGGGGGTGGATACGAGCAGTACTTC
>.|TRBV5-1|TRBJ2-7|TRBD1
CASSLVRGTGGEQYF
TGCGCCAGCAGCTTGGTGCGGGGGACAGGGGGTGAGCAGTACTTC
>.|TRBV5-6|TRBJ2-5|.
CASSLAPTVPVETQYF
TGTGCCAGCAGCTTGGCCCCGACAGTCCCAGTGGAGACCCAGTACTTC
>.|TRBV5-8|TRBJ2-1|.
CASSPDNNEQFF
TGTGCCAGCAGCCCGGACAACAATGAGCAGTTCTTC
>.|TRBV4-2|TRBJ1-5|TRBD1
CASSQTIGTAIRGNQPQHF
TGTGCCAGCAGCCAGACGATCGGGACAGCCATAAGGGGCAATCAGCCCCAGCATTTT
>.|TRBV19|TRBJ1-3|.
CASSMDLVGAPGNTIYF
TGTGCCAGTAGTATGGACCTGGTGGGGGCACCTGGAAACACCATATATTTT
>once|TRBV28|TRBJ1-1|.
CASSLGTVTEAFF
TGTGCCAGCAGCCTCGGGACTGTTACCGAAGCTTTCTTT
>.|TRBV9|TRBJ1-6|.
CASGAWENSPLHF
TGTGCCAGTGGAGCCTGGGAGAATTCACCCCTCCACTTT
>.|TRBV13|TRBJ2-3|TRBD2
CASSGPGLAGGDTQYF
TGTGCCAGCAGCGGACCGGGACTAGCGGGGGGAGATACGCAGTATTTT
>once|TRBV4-1|TRBJ1-2|TRBD1
CASSLRIDRVVDGYTF
TGCGCCAGCAGCCTGAGAATCGACAGGGTGGTGGATGGCTACACCTTC
>.|TRBV5-5|TRBJ2-2|TRBD2
CASSLVPAGGPRAGELFF
TGTGCCAGCAGCTTGGTTCCAGCGGGGGGCCCGAGGGCCGGGGAGCTGTTTTTT
>.|TRBV19|TRBJ2-3|.
CASSKLRPDTQYF
TGTGCCAGTAGTAAATTGCGTCCAGATACGCAGTATTTT
>.|TRBV9|TRBJ2-1|TRBD2
CASSVVAGGPYNEQFF
TGTGCCAGCAGCGTAGTGGCGGGGGGCCCTTACAATGAGCAGTTCTTC
>.|TRBV5-6|TRBJ2-3|TRBD1
CASSFRTGTTDTQYF
TGTGCCAGCAGCTTCCGGACAGGTACCACAGATACGCAGTATTTT
>.|TRBV16|TRBJ2-3|TRBD1
CASSQSARTGATDTQYF
TGTGCCAGCAGCCAATCGGCCCGGACAGGGGCCACAGATACGCAGTATTTT
>once|TRBV28|TRBJ2-7|.
CASSLGQTYEQYF
TGTGCCAGCAGTTTGGGGCAGACCTACGAGCAGTACTTC
>.|TRBV30|TRBJ2-3|TRBD1
CAWSATGVTDTQYF
TGTGCCTGGAGTGCGACAGGGGTGACAGATACGCAGTATTTT
>.|TRBV30|TRBJ1-1|.
CAWSVTVNSEAFF
TGTGCCTGGAGTGTAACAGTGAACAGTGAAGCTTTCTTT
>.|TRBV10-3|TRBJ2-6|TRBD1
CAITDDTGVGANVLTF
TGTGCCATCACCGACGATACAGGGGTCGGGGCCAACGTCCTGACTTTC